Listed here are 22 T cell receptor beta chains from one sample, sequenced in a study of T cells in tuberculosis. TCRdb's copy holds only in-frame clones and misses some; the assay was immunoSEQ multiplex PCR. The sample has about 33,000 clones; 85% to 95% are singletons. What was sequenced was PBMCs. The receptors originated from a donor between 10 and 29 years old with latent tuberculosis or without tuberculosis infection. Some clones in this sample may be carry-over from other donors' samples.

The chain joins TRBV15 to TRBJ1-2; D might be TRBD1 (5 bases). The CDR3 extends over 15 amino acids. The germline V gene has CDR1 LNHNV and CDR2 YYDKDF (reference sequence). With 3 bases removed from V and 1 base from J, the gap between germline ends came to 12 bases. The CDR3 DNA is TGTGCCACCAGCAGTGAAATCCAGGGTAACTATGGCTACACCTTC. Amino acid sequence: CATSSEIQGNYGYTF.

The V call is TRBV29-1, the J call TRBJ1-1; maybe TRBD1 (6 bases). The CDR3 contains 12 residues. With 3 bases removed from V and 5 bases from J, the gap between germline ends came to 10 bases. The germline gives CDR1 SQVTM, CDR2 ANQGSEA. The CDR3 coding sequence is TGCAGCGTTGACAGGGGATCGACTGAAGCTTTCTTT. It yields the protein CSVDRGSTEAFF.

V and J are TRBV6-1 and TRBJ1-5; 9 nucleotides agree with TRBD1. The CDR3 runs 15 residues. J was trimmed by 0 bases and V by 6 bases; bases with no gene match: 3. Looked up from germline, CDR1 is MNHNS and CDR2 is SASEGT. The CDR3: CASSRGQGSNQPQHF. DNA for the CDR3: TGTGCCAGCAGCAGGGGACAGGGTAGCAATCAGCCCCAGCATTTT.

J is TRBJ2-7 and V is TRBV5-1; a possible D gene is TRBD1 (6 bases). This CDR3 has 14 residues. Between the trimmed V and J ends, which lost 5 bases and 3 bases, there was a span of 15 bases. Germline assignment: CDR1 SGHRS and CDR2 YFSETQ. The CDR3 sequence is CASRGKGEIYEQYF. DNA of the CDR3: TGCGCCAGCAGGGGGAAGGGGGAAATCTACGAGCAGTACTTC.

The chain recombines TRBV6-5 with TRBJ2-2; unclear D gene. CDR3 length: 13 amino acids. Germline values: CDR1 MNHEY, CDR2 SVGAGI. The germline V and J ends were trimmed by 4 bases and 7 bases, with 10 bases remaining between them. The CDR3 loop reads CASSFKAGGELFF. CDR3 bases: TGTGCCAGCAGTTTTAAAGCTGGCGGGGAGCTGTTTTTT.

Concerning this clone: Germline is not matched at one junction end, which may reflect a read error. The chain links TRBV27 to TRBJ2-7, with TRBD1 matching 8 bases. CDR1 and CDR2 from the germline V gene are MNHEY and SMNVEV (reference sequence). The CDR3 is 15 residues long. This CDR3 is CAGSSTGTGIYEQYF. The CDR3 DNA reads TGTGCCGGCAGTTCGACTGGGACAGGAATTTACGAGCAGTACTTC.

The gene calls are TRBV7-2 and TRBJ2-7; D is possibly TRBD2 (6 bases). The CDR3 is 14 residues long. V dropped 6 bases and J dropped 2 bases, with 14 bases sitting between them. CDR1 is SGHTA, CDR2 FQGNSA, per germline. The CDR3 bases are TGTGCCAGCAGGCCGGGACTCCAAACCTACGAGCAGTACTTC. Protein sequence: CASRPGLQTYEQYF.

The chain carries TRBV7-5 and TRBJ2-3; TRBD2, as called in the table, went unchecked against the DNA. TRBV7-5 is flagged as a pseudogene. There are 17 residues in the CDR3. CDR3 loop: CARSQRSLRGRSDTQYF. The CDR3 coding sequence is TGTGCCAGAAGCCAACGTTCCCTCCGGGGGAGGTCAGATACGCAGTATTTT.

V is TRBV19 and J is TRBJ2-5, with D maybe TRBD2 (5 bases). Germline lookup yields CDR1 LNHDA and CDR2 SQIVND (reference sequence). The CDR3 runs to 12 residues. V lost 5 bases and J 4 bases, leaving 8 bases between the germline ends. DNA for the CDR3: TGTGCCAGTAGTCAACGGGGAGAGACCCAGTACTTC. Translation gives CASSQRGETQYF. Full variable domain (rest looked up from reference TRBV19 and TRBJ2-5): DGGITQSPKYLFRKEGQNVTLSCEQNLNHDAMYWYRQDPGQGLRLIYYSQIVNDFQKGDIAEGYSVSREKKESFPLTVTSAQKNPTAFYLCASSQRGETQYFGPGTRLLVL.

The chain employs TRBV5-1 and TRBJ2-7, with 13 nucleotides matching TRBD2. CDR1 is SGHRS and CDR2 is YFSETQ in the germline V gene. The CDR3 has 16 residues. Germline trimming cut 4 bases from V and 3 bases from J; bases unmatched to any gene: 7. The CDR3 DNA sequence: TGCGCCAGCAGCCAAACGACTAGCGGGGGGAACTACGAGCAGTACTTC. Encoded protein: CASSQTTSGGNYEQYF.

The chain couples TRBV5-1 to TRBJ1-1; 7 nucleotides line up with TRBD1. Germline CDR1 and CDR2: SGHRS and YFSETQ. V shed 4 bases, J shed 11 bases, and the junction held 11 bases outside the gene matches. The length of the CDR3 is 13 residues. The CDR3 DNA sequence: TGCGCCAGCAGCGAGGGACAGACTGGTTTGGCTTTCTTT. It yields the protein CASSEGQTGLAFF.

This chain uses TRBV6-1 with TRBJ2-7, with D possibly TRBD1 on 5 matching bases. V was pared by 4 bases and J by 3 bases, with 16 bases between. Germline CDR1 is MNHNS and CDR2 is SASEGT. This CDR3 is built from 15 residues. CDR3 region: CASSGYGALFYEQYF. CDR3 coding DNA: TGTGCCAGCAGTGGTTATGGGGCCCTCTTCTACGAGCAGTACTTC.

The V and J genes are TRBV10-3 and TRBJ2-1; 10 bases align to TRBD2. This CDR3 is built from 18 residues. Germline-derived CDR1 and CDR2 are ENHRY and SYGVKD. J gave up 5 bases and V 6 bases, and 16 bases lay outside the gene matches. The CDR3 loop reads CAISSRASGSLNDNEQFF. Here the CDR3 DNA reads TGTGCCATCAGCTCTCGAGCTAGCGGGAGTCTAAACGACAATGAGCAGTTCTTC.

The chain uses TRBV6-1 and TRBJ2-7, with D possibly TRBD1 on 6 matching bases. The CDR3 has 14 amino acids. Germline V CDR1 and CDR2: MNHNS, SASEGT. Trimming removed 4 bases from V and 5 bases from J, with 15 bases in between. This CDR3 reads CASSGVGATNEQYF. The CDR3 nucleotides read TGTGCCAGCAGTGGAGTGGGGGCGACGAACGAGCAGTACTTC.

The V call is TRBV28, the J call TRBJ1-2; TRBD1 aligns across 12 bases. J was trimmed by 8 bases and V by 3 bases; bases with no gene match: 4. Germline CDR1 is MDHEN and CDR2 is SYDVKM. The CDR3 totals 14 residues. The CDR3 sequence is CASSFGDRGRGYTF. As DNA, the CDR3 is TGTGCCAGCAGTTTCGGGGACAGGGGGCGCGGCTACACCTTC.

The chain couples TRBV29-1 to TRBJ1-1; perhaps TRBD1 as D (5 bases). V was shortened by 4 bases and J by 4 bases, with 13 bases between the two germline ends. Per the germline V gene, CDR1 is SQVTM and CDR2 is ANQGSEA. The CDR3 is made up of 13 amino acids. CDR3 region: CSVVGREGTEAFF. As DNA, the CDR3 is TGCAGCGTTGTGGGCAGGGAAGGCACTGAAGCTTTCTTT.

This clone has more than one count but fewer than ten. V usage is TRBV11-2 and J usage is TRBJ1-6; 9 bases line up with TRBD1. V shed 5 bases and J 8 bases; nucleotides not matched to a gene: 4. This CDR3 is built from 14 residues. The V gene's germline CDR1 is SGHAT and CDR2 FQNNGV. The CDR3 loop reads CASSLGQGYSPLHF. CDR3 coding DNA: TGTGCCAGCAGCCTGGGACAGGGCTATTCACCCCTCCACTTT.

Only one count was recorded for this clone. J is TRBJ1-1 and V is TRBV2; 9 nucleotides agree with TRBD1. V dropped 4 bases and J dropped 1; count of bases not matched to a gene: 4. Germline CDR1 reads SNHLY; CDR2 reads FYNNEI. This CDR3 is 15 amino acids long. CDR3 sequence (DNA): TGTGCCAGCAGTGGGACAGGGGCCGCGAACACTGAAGCTTTCTTT. This codes for CASSGTGAANTEAFF. Full variable domain (missing parts from reference TRBV2 and TRBJ1-1): EPEVTQTPSHQVTQMGQEVILRCVPISNHLYFYWYRQILGQKVEFLVSFYNNEISEKSEIFDDQFSVERPDGSNFTLKIRSTKLEDSAMYFCASSGTGAANTEAFFGQGTRLTVV.

The chain is built from TRBV4-1 and TRBJ2-1; TRBD2 matches 8 bases. CDR3 size: 15 residues. Trimming cost V 1 base and J 7 bases; bases outside gene matches: 6. Germline-derived CDR1 and CDR2 are MGHRA and YSYEKL. The CDR3, as DNA: TGCGCCAGCAGCCAAGGACCAGCGGGGGTGAATGAGCAGTTCTTC. Protein product: CASSQGPAGVNEQFF.

The chain uses TRBV5-1 and TRBJ2-5, with TRBD1 as a possible D gene (6 bases). CDR1 is SGHRS, CDR2 YFSETQ, per germline. The CDR3 extends over 14 amino acids. V was cut by 0 bases and J by 5 bases, with 11 bases left in between. The DNA for the CDR3 is TGCGCCAGCAGCTTGGGCAGGGGCGGGGAGACCCAGTACTTC. Translating it yields CASSLGRGGETQYF.

This clone was detected once. The chain recombines TRBV5-8 with TRBJ1-2, with D hard to call. The CDR3 is made up of 14 amino acids. Deletions cut 3 bases from V and 2 bases from J, with 11 bases between. Germline CDR1 and CDR2: SGHTS and YDEGEE. For the CDR3, the DNA is TGTGCCAGCAGCTCAGGAGGGTCAAACTATGGCTACACCTTC. Translating gives CASSSGGSNYGYTF.

This rearrangement joins TRBV5-1 to TRBJ2-5; D possibly corresponds to TRBD2 (5 bases). CDR3 length: 13 residues. Trimming took off 2 bases at V and 2 bases at J, with 7 bases between the two ends. Germline V gene sequence: CDR1 SGHRS, CDR2 YFSETQ. CDR3 residues: CASSFGGQETQYF. The CDR3 DNA is TGCGCCAGCAGCTTCGGAGGACAAGAGACCCAGTACTTC. The full variable domain, completed using reference TRBV5-1 and TRBJ2-5, is KAGVTQTPRYLIKTRGQQVTLSCSPISGHRSVSWYQQTPGQGLQFLFEYFSETQRNKGNFPGRFSGRQFSNSRSEMNVSTLELGDSALYLCASSFGGQETQYFGPGTRLLVL.